The present T cell receptor beta chain was sequenced within a study of T cell repertoires in cytomegalovirus infection. TCRdb processed the reads anew with MiXCR; each CDR3 protein has one entry. The sample records about 200,000 distinct CDR3 sequences, roughly 9% being singletons. The sample holds many counts of this clonotype. As yet, its antigen is unknown. General study points: People with CMV and the relevant HLA were identified by cumulative public TCR beta family frequency.

CDR3 length equals 11 residues. V lost 5 bases and J 8 bases, leaving 9 bases between the germline ends. The germline V gene has CDR1 SGHTA and CDR2 FQGNSA. The V gene is TRBV7-2, the J gene TRBJ1-1; D is possibly TRBD1 (6 bases). The sequencing sample was made of PBMCs. This TCR was recovered from a human donor in good health (CMV status not recorded). Some clones in this sample may be carry-over from other donors' samples. The chain's CDR3 is CASSATGEAFF. CDR3 nucleotide sequence: TGTGCCAGCAGCGCTACAGGGGAAGCTTTCTTT.